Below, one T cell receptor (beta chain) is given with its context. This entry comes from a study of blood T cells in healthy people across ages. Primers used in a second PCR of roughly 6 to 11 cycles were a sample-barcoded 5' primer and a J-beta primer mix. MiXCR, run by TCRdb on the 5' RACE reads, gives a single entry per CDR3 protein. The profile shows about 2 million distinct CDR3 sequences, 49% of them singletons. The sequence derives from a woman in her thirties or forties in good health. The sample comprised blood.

In DNA, the CDR3 is TGTGCCAGCAGCCCATCCCAGGTCAATGAGCAGTTCTTC. Translated, it gives CASSPSQVNEQFF. V gene TRBV7-6 combines with J gene TRBJ2-1, with D uncertain. Germline values: CDR1 SGHVS, CDR2 FNYEAQ. The CDR3 sequence is 13 residues long. Trimming took off 5 bases at V and 6 bases at J, with 11 bases between the two ends.